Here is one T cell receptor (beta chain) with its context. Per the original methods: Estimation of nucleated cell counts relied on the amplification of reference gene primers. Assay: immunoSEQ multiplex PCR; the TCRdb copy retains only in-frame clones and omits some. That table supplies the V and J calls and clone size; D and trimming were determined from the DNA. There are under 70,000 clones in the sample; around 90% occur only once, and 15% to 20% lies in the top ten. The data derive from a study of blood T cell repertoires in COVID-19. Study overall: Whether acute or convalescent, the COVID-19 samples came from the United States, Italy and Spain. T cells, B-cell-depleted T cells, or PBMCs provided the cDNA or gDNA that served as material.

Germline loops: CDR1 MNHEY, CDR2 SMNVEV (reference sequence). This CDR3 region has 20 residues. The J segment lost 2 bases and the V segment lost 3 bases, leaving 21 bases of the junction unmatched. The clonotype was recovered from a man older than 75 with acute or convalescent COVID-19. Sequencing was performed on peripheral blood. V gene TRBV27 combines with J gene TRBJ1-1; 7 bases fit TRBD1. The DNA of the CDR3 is TGTGCCAGCAGTTTCCTTCCACACATCTCTAAACAGGGGAGAAACACTGAAGCTTTCTTT. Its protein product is CASSFLPHISKQGRNTEAFF.